This TCR beta chain comes out of a study of blood T cell repertoires in COVID-19. Study overall: Specimens from acute and convalescent COVID-19 originated in the United States, Italy and Spain. In each case, the material was cDNA or gDNA derived from T cells, B-cell-depleted T cells, or PBMCs.

Per the original methods: Amplification from reference gene primers served as the basis for estimated nucleated cell counts. Assay: immunoSEQ multiplex PCR; the TCRdb copy retains only in-frame clones and omits some. V and J calls and clone size are copied from that table; D and trimming were computed from the DNA. The profile shows roughly 130,000 clones, around three quarters of them singletons. This clone was detected only once. The CDR3 totals 17 residues. CDR1 is SGHNT and CDR2 is YYREEE in the germline V gene (reference sequence). J lost 3 bases, V lost 4 bases, and 13 bases had no gene match. The chain carries TRBV5-4 and TRBJ2-3; 8 positions match TRBD2. What was sequenced was peripheral blood. The source of this sequence is a man older than 75 with acute or convalescent COVID-19. DNA for the CDR3: TGTGCCAGCAGCCGGGAGGGAAGTAGGCAACGGACAGATACGCAGTATTTT. This translates into CASSREGSRQRTDTQYF.